The 2 T cell receptor beta chains below all came from one sample that was sequenced in a study of identical twins (dated by TCRdb to the mid-2010s). The library relied on 5' RACE. Sequencer: Illumina HiSeq 2000. TCRdb reran the public reads through fastp at Q25 and MiXCR, keeping productive beta chains. Duplicate CDR3 protein sequences are folded into a single record with the most common DNA and genes. The sample table contains under 300,000 distinct CDR3 sequences; only one count was recorded for about 9% of them. The ten largest clones represent roughly 3% of the sample. The data also belong to a second study, concerning yellow fever vaccine responses in identical twins.

The sequenced sample was CD8+ T cells sorted from blood. These receptors came from a woman aged 18-30 years in good health.

Remarks on this clonotype: This could be a read error, since a much larger clone is one nucleotide away. The V and J genes are TRBV5-4 and TRBJ1-1, with D perhaps matching TRBD1 (6 bases). CDR3 length equals 13 residues. Germline V gene lookup returns CDR1 SGHNT and CDR2 YYREEE (reference sequence). Trimming left V 4 bases short and J 6 bases short, with 13 bases between. The CDR3: CASSQWAGAEAFF. CDR3 nucleotides: TGTGCCAGCAGCCAATGGGCAGGGGCTGAAGCTTTCTTT.

CDR3 residues: CASSQLKGWEQYF. Written as DNA, the CDR3 is TGCGCCAGCAGCCAACTAAAAGGTTGGGAGCAGTACTTC. The chain uses TRBV4-3 and TRBJ2-7, with D unresolved. The V and J ends lost 2 bases and 7 bases respectively, with 12 bases between them. The CDR3 consists of 13 residues. CDR1 and CDR2 (germline): LGHNA, YSLEER.